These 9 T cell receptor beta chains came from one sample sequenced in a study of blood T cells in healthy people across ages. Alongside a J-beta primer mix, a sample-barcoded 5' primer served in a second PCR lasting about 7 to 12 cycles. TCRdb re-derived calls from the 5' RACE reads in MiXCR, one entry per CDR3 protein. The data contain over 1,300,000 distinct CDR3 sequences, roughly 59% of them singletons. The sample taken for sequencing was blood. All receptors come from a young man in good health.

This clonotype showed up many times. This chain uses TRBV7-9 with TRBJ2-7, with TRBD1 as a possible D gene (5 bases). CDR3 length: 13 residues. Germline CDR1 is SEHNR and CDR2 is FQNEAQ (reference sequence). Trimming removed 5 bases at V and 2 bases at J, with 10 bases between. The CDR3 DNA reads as TGTGCCAGCAGCCCTTTAGGGGCCTACGAGCAGTACTTC. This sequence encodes CASSPLGAYEQYF.

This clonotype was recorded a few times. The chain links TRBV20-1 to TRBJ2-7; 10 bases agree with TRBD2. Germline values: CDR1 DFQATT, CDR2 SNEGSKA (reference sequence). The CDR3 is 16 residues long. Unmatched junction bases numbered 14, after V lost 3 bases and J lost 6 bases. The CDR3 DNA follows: TGCAGTGCTAGTTGGACTAGCGGCGCAATCGCTATCGAGCAGTACTTC. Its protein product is CSASWTSGAIAIEQYF.

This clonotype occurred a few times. CDR3: CASSDRLAGVAKNIQYF. In DNA, the CDR3 is TGTGCCAGCAGTGATCGGCTAGCGGGGGTAGCCAAAAACATTCAGTACTTC. The J gene is TRBJ2-4, the V gene TRBV2; 10 positions match TRBD2. The germline CDR1 and CDR2 sequences are SNHLY and FYNNEI. This CDR3 has 17 amino acids. Trimming cost V 3 bases and J 0 bases; bases outside gene matches: 5.

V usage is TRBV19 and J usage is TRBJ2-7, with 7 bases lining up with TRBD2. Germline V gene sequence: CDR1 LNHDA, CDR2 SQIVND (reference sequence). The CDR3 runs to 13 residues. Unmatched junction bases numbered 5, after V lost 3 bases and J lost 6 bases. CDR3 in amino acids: CASSMEPGGEQYF. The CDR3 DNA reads TGTGCCAGTAGTATGGAGCCGGGGGGCGAGCAGTACTTC.

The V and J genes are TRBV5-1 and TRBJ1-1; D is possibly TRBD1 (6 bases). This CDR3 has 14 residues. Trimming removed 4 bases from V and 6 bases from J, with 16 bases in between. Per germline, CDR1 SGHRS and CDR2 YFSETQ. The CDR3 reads CASSPQGIWAEAFF. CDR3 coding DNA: TGCGCCAGCAGCCCGCAGGGGATTTGGGCTGAAGCTTTCTTT.

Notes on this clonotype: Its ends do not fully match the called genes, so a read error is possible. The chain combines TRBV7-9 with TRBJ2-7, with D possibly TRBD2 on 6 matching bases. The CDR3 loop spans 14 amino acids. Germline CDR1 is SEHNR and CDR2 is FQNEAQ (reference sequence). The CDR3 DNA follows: TGTGCCGGCAGCTTAGTCGGGGGACTTTTCGAGCAGTACTTC. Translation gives CAGSLVGGLFEQYF.

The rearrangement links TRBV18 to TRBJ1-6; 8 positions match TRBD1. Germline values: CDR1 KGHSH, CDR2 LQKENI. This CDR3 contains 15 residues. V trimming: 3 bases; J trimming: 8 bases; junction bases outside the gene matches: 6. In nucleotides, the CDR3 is TGTGCCAGCTCACCCCAGGGGGCGCGAGATTCACCCCTCCACTTT. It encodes CASSPQGARDSPLHF.

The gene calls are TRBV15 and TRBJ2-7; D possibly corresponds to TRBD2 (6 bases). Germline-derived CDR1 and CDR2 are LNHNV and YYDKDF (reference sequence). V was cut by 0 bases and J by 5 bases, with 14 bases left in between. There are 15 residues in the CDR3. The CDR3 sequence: CATSRDLVGGNEQYF. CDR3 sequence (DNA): TGTGCCACCAGCAGAGATCTAGTGGGAGGAAACGAGCAGTACTTC.

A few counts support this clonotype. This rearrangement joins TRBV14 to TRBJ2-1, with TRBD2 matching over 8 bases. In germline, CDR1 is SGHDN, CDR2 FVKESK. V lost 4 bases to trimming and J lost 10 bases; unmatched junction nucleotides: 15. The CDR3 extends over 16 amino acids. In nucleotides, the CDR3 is TGTGCCAGCAGCCGACCGGGACTAGAGACAATTGGGGAGCAGTTCTTC. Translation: CASSRPGLETIGEQFF. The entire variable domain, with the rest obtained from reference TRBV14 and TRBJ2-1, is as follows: EAGVTQFPSHSVIEKGQTVTLRCDPISGHDNLYWYRRVMGKEIKFLLHFVKESKQDESGMPNNRFLAERTGGTYSTLKVQPAELEDSGVYFCASSRPGLETIGEQFFGPGTRLTVL.